This entry describes one T cell receptor (beta chain). The antigen is unknown. V was cut by 4 bases and J by 0 bases, with 4 bases left in between. This CDR3 has 13 amino acids. Germline V gene data show CDR1 as MDHEN and CDR2 as SYDVKM. Oncomine TCR Beta short-read sequencing was applied to DNA from cultured CD4+ T cells. One entry per CDR3 protein results from TCRdb running MiXCR on the PCR reads. The sample lists 9,500 to 15,000 distinct CDR3 sequences, 60% seen once, with roughly 22% in the top ten. This sample is part of a study of vaccination and CD4 T cells after COVID-19. At the level of the study: Blood was drawn a median around 74 days post second dose, range 14 to 241. Cells were stimulated with overlapping spike peptide pools from SARS-CoV-2, HCoV-NL63, HCoV-OC43 and HCoV-229E.

Documented treatment: approximately nine-day PBMC culture with coronavirus spike peptide pools or control peptides (ViraFEST assay). Peptide pools at approximately 11 ug/ml and IL-2 at about 9.6 IU/ml were added to cultures of under 2.5 million PBMCs per well. The sample consisted of CD4+ T cells from blood, cultured in vitro. V is TRBV28 and J is TRBJ1-5; D unclear. This receptor was identified in a human donor who had recovered from COVID-19. The CDR3 loop is CASSWGSNQPQHF. CDR3 DNA sequence: TGTGCCAGCAGTTGGGGTAGCAATCAGCCCCAGCATTTT.